The sequence of this T cell receptor beta chain was determined in a study of T cell repertoires in cytomegalovirus infection. One entry per CDR3 protein results from TCRdb running MiXCR on the reads. The repertoire holds around 270,000 distinct CDR3 sequences, with less than 9.5% as singletons. Germline CDR1 MDHEN, CDR2 SYDVKM. The CDR3 is 15 amino acids. V dropped 3 bases and J dropped 4 bases, with 12 bases sitting between them. The gene calls are TRBV28 and TRBJ2-2; unclear D gene. The source of this sequence is a human donor in good health (CMV status not recorded). Some clones in this sample may be carry-over from other donors' samples. Sequenced material: PBMCs. CDR3 loop: CASSLLGVRTGELFF. The CDR3 DNA reads TGTGCCAGCAGTTTGCTGGGTGTCCGCACCGGGGAGCTGTTTTTT.